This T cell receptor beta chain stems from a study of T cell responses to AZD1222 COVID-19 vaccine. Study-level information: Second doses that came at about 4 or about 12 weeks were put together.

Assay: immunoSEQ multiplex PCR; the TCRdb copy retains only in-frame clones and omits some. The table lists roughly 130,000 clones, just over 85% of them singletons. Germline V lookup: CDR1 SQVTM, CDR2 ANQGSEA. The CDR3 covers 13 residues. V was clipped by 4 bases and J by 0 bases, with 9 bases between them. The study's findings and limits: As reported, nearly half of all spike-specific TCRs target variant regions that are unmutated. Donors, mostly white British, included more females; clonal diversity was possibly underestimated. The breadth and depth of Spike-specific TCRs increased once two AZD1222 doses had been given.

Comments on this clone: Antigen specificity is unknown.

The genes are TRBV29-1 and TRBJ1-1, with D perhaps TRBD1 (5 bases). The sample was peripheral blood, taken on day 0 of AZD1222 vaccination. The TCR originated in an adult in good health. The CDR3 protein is CSVVWTLNTEAFF. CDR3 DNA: TGCAGCGTTGTTTGGACATTGAACACTGAAGCTTTCTTT. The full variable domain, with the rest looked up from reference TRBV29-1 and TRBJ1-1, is SAVISQKPSRDICQRGTSLTIQCQVDSQVTMMFWYRQQPGQSLTLIATANQGSEATYESGFVIDKFPISRPNLTFSTLTVSNMSPEDSSIYLCSVVWTLNTEAFFGQGTRLTVV.